Listed below are T cell receptor beta chains from one sample, sequenced in a study of cytomegalovirus exposure and HLA in healthy donors. Data came from immunoSEQ multiplex PCR; TCRdb stores just in-frame clones and leaves some out. The data hold 100,000 to 120,000 clones, with around 85% observed a single time. Sequencing was done on a sample of PBMCs. These TCRs come from a woman between 18 and 29 years old in good health and CMV-seronegative. Each CDR3 is given with its conserved first and last residue. A D gene is named only where the DNA matches it firmly. The size field is filled for only some rows; it gives once, few, many or a size class.

V gene,clone size,J gene,D gene,CDR3 protein,CDR3 DNA
TRBV2,-,TRBJ2-5,TRBD1,CASSVNPGTGWETQYF,TGTGCCAGCAGTGTAAACCCCGGGACAGGGTGGGAGACCCAGTACTTC
TRBV7-9,once,TRBJ1-6,TRBD1,CASSFPTDRVNSPLHF,TGTGCCAGCAGCTTTCCGACAGACAGGGTAAATTCACCCCTCCACTTT
TRBV5-5,-,TRBJ1-1,-,CASSPVPANTEAFF,TGTGCCAGCAGCCCAGTCCCCGCTAACACTGAAGCTTTCTTT
TRBV21-1,once,TRBJ1-1,-,CASSKLVPQSNTEAFF,TGTGCCAGCAGCAAATTAGTACCACAGTCAAACACTGAAGCTTTCTTT
TRBV28,-,TRBJ1-5,-,CASAFVRRASNQPQHF,TGTGCCAGCGCATTTGTCAGGCGGGCCAGCAATCAGCCCCAGCATTTT
TRBV2,once,TRBJ2-1,TRBD2,CASVSGVGYNEQFF,TGTGCCAGCGTGAGCGGGGTGGGCTACAATGAGCAGTTCTTC
TRBV6-5,-,TRBJ2-1,TRBD1,CASSYRDREYNEQFF,TGTGCCAGCAGTTACCGGGACAGGGAATACAATGAGCAGTTCTTC
TRBV25-1,few,TRBJ1-6,-,CASSEWGGVGSPLHF,TGTGCCAGCAGTGAATGGGGAGGGGTCGGTTCACCCCTCCACTTT
TRBV4-1,once,TRBJ2-4,TRBD2,CASSQGLAGGRAKNIQYF,TGCGCCAGCAGCCAAGGGCTAGCGGGGGGGCGAGCCAAAAACATTCAGTACTTC
TRBV5-1,-,TRBJ1-1,TRBD1,CASSSRQGAYTEAFF,TGCGCCAGCAGCTCCCGACAGGGGGCATACACTGAAGCTTTCTTT
TRBV7-8,-,TRBJ1-3,-,CASSPPGGLGNTIYF,TGTGCCAGCAGCCCACCGGGGGGGCTCGGAAACACCATATATTTT
TRBV5-1,-,TRBJ2-1,-,CASRATLSSYNEQFF,TGCGCCAGCAGAGCTACCTTGAGCTCCTACAATGAGCAGTTCTTC
TRBV9,-,TRBJ2-1,-,CASSGRGGSEQFF,TGTGCCAGCAGCGGAAGAGGAGGGAGTGAGCAGTTCTTC
TRBV11-2,-,TRBJ2-7,-,CASSPFRDEQYF,TGTGCCAGCAGCCCTTTTCGGGACGAGCAGTACTTC
TRBV2,once,TRBJ2-3,TRBD1,CASSSGQKTDTQYF,TGTGCCAGCAGTTCGGGACAGAAAACAGATACGCAGTATTTT
TRBV7-6,-,TRBJ1-3,-,CASSLGWANTIYF,TGTGCCAGCAGCTTAGGGTGGGCGAACACCATATATTTT
TRBV4-1,-,TRBJ2-6,-,CASSLDQGGGANVLTF,TGCGCCAGCAGCCTAGACCAGGGAGGTGGGGCCAACGTCCTGACTTTC
TRBV29-1,-,TRBJ2-1,TRBD2,CSVGAGILEQFF,TGCAGCGTTGGAGCGGGGATCCTTGAGCAGTTCTTC
TRBV28,-,TRBJ1-2,-,CASSQGIGGYTF,TGTGCCAGCAGCCAGGGTATCGGAGGCTACACCTTC
TRBV2,-,TRBJ1-5,-,CASSDKGSGRSGNQPQHF,TGTGCCAGCAGTGACAAGGGGTCTGGTAGGTCTGGCAATCAGCCCCAGCATTTT
TRBV6-6,-,TRBJ1-6,TRBD1,CASSYLLGQADSPLHF,TGTGCCAGCAGTTATCTATTAGGACAGGCCGATTCACCCCTCCACTTT
TRBV27,-,TRBJ2-3,-,CASSLSNIRTDTQYF,TGTGCCAGCAGTTTATCGAACATCCGCACAGATACGCAGTATTTT
TRBV4-1,-,TRBJ1-2,TRBD1,CASSHPGQGGNYGYTF,TGCGCCAGCAGCCACCCAGGACAGGGCGGCAACTATGGCTACACCTTC
TRBV19,-,TRBJ2-4,TRBD2,CASSTGLADNKNIQYF,TGTGCCAGTAGTACGGGACTAGCGGATAATAAAAACATTCAGTACTTC
TRBV2,-,TRBJ2-5,-,CASSVGGETQYF,TGTGCCAGCAGTGTGGGAGGAGAGACCCAGTACTTC
TRBV10-3,-,TRBJ1-2,TRBD1,CAISETVQSPTGQNYGYTF,TGTGCCATCAGTGAGACGGTTCAATCACCAACGGGACAGAACTATGGCTACACCTTC
TRBV7-8,-,TRBJ2-5,TRBD2,CASSPLGTSSTKETQYF,TGTGCCAGCAGCCCCCTGGGGACTAGCTCAACAAAAGAGACCCAGTACTTC
TRBV7-9,-,TRBJ1-5,-,CASSWGVPSNQPQHF,TGTGCCAGCAGCTGGGGGGTGCCGAGCAATCAGCCCCAGCATTTT
TRBV5-1,once,TRBJ2-5,TRBD2,CASSLLLAGAETQYF,TGCGCCAGCAGCTTGCTCCTAGCGGGGGCAGAGACCCAGTACTTC
TRBV27,-,TRBJ2-1,-,CASSRVGYNEQFF,TGTGCCAGCAGCCGAGTCGGCTACAATGAGCAGTTCTTC
TRBV20-1,-,TRBJ1-4,-,CSARRGEKLFF,TGCAGTGCGAGGCGTGGGGAAAAACTGTTTTTT
TRBV9,-,TRBJ2-5,-,CASSTSPREPRETQYF,TGTGCCAGCAGCACCAGCCCTCGGGAACCCCGGGAGACCCAGTACTTC
TRBV9,-,TRBJ1-5,-,CASSPTDSNQPQHF,TGTGCCAGCAGTCCGACAGATAGCAATCAGCCCCAGCATTTT
TRBV27,-,TRBJ2-1,TRBD2,CASLPKGRGVDEQFF,TGTGCCAGCCTTCCCAAGGGGCGGGGGGTCGATGAGCAGTTCTTC
TRBV27,-,TRBJ1-1,-,CASSLGASQGNTEAFF,TGTGCCAGCAGCCTAGGGGCATCCCAGGGGAACACTGAAGCTTTCTTT
TRBV6-6,once,TRBJ2-7,-,CASLSIVEPNYEQYF,TGTGCCAGCCTGTCGATAGTGGAGCCTAACTACGAGCAGTACTTC
TRBV7-9,-,TRBJ2-5,TRBD1,CASSSGAGQGPEYF,TGTGCCAGCAGCTCAGGGGCGGGACAGGGCCCCGAATACTTC
TRBV7-9,-,TRBJ2-7,-,CASSLTAGRIEQYF,TGTGCCAGCAGCCTAACGGCGGGGCGCATTGAGCAGTACTTC
TRBV5-1,once,TRBJ1-1,-,CASSLASGWGTEAFF,TGCGCCAGCAGCTTGGCCTCAGGGTGGGGCACTGAAGCTTTCTTT
TRBV20-1,-,TRBJ2-3,TRBD2,CKSGGPGIKYF,TGCAAAAGCGGGGGGCCCGGGATAAAATATTTT
TRBV7-9,once,TRBJ2-7,-,CASSLAPGRYEQYF,TGTGCCAGCAGCTTAGCGCCGGGGAGATACGAGCAGTACTTC
TRBV27,few,TRBJ1-1,-,CASSLRAGTTEAFF,TGTGCCAGCAGTTTACGGGCAGGGACAACTGAAGCTTTCTTT
TRBV4-2,-,TRBJ1-5,TRBD1,CASSSQGRQGNQPQHF,TGTGCCAGCAGCTCACAGGGGCGCCAGGGCAATCAGCCCCAGCATTTT
TRBV6-5,-,TRBJ2-1,TRBD1,CASSRDRSSYNEQFF,TGTGCCAGCAGTAGGGACAGGTCCTCCTACAATGAGCAGTTCTTC
TRBV9,-,TRBJ1-1,-,CASSVASGRTEAFF,TGTGCCAGCAGCGTAGCTTCGGGGAGAACTGAAGCTTTCTTT
TRBV7-9,-,TRBJ2-1,TRBD1,CASSEDRVGYNEQFF,TGTGCCAGCAGCGAGGACAGGGTCGGGTACAATGAGCAGTTCTTC
TRBV6-5,-,TRBJ2-7,-,CASSYYGYEQYF,TGTGCCAGCAGTTACTACGGGTACGAGCAGTACTTC
TRBV9,-,TRBJ2-1,-,CASSVAGNEQFF,TGTGCCAGCAGCGTAGCAGGGAATGAGCAGTTCTTC
TRBV6-5,-,TRBJ1-2,-,CASSGLAGNYGYTF,TGTGCCAGCAGTGGGTTAGCCGGCAACTATGGCTACACCTTC
TRBV4-1,-,TRBJ2-7,-,CASSQAQGGGYEQYF,TGCGCCAGCAGCCAAGCGCAGGGAGGGGGCTACGAGCAGTACTTC
TRBV11-2,-,TRBJ2-6,-,CASSLWGTSGANVLTF,TGTGCCAGCAGCTTATGGGGCACCTCTGGGGCCAACGTCCTGACTTTC
TRBV27,-,TRBJ1-1,TRBD1,CASRRQGENTEAFF,TGTGCCAGCAGACGACAGGGTGAGAACACTGAAGCTTTCTTT
TRBV6-5,-,TRBJ2-7,-,CASRSQAYEQYF,TGTGCCAGCAGGTCACAGGCCTACGAGCAGTACTTC
TRBV4-1,-,TRBJ2-5,-,CASSQVAGGQETQYF,TGCGCCAGCAGCCAAGTTGCAGGGGGGCAAGAGACCCAGTACTTC
TRBV30,once,TRBJ2-5,TRBD2,CAWSERPGLAWNF,TGTGCCTGGAGTGAACGGCCGGGACTAGCGTGGAACTTC
TRBV2,-,TRBJ1-6,TRBD1,CATSDRGENSPLHF,TGTGCCACTTCCGACAGGGGGGAAAATTCACCCCTCCACTTT
TRBV18,-,TRBJ2-2,-,CASSPSAYGANTGELFF,TGTGCCAGCTCACCATCGGCGTATGGGGCCAACACCGGGGAGCTGTTTTTT
TRBV14,-,TRBJ1-6,TRBD1,CASSFRTGGDNSPLHF,TGTGCCAGCAGCTTTCGGACAGGGGGCGATAATTCACCCCTCCACTTT
TRBV7-9,-,TRBJ2-7,-,CASRTQSSYEQYF,TGTGCCAGCAGGACACAAAGCTCCTACGAGCAGTACTTC